What follows is one TCR beta chain and its context. V was clipped by 5 bases and J by 2 bases; unmatched bases: 12. This CDR3 comprises 16 residues. The germline gives CDR1 SGHTA, CDR2 FQGNSA. The sample originates from a study of T cell changes during pregnancy in multiple sclerosis. Some clones are missing from TCRdb's copy, which holds only in-frame ones; the method was immunoSEQ multiplex PCR. In the table there are 45,000 to 55,000 clones, about 90% of which are singletons. This TCR came from a female donor with multiple sclerosis, enrolled in a pregnancy study. The sample was CD4+ T cells from peripheral blood mononuclear cells, taken in the second trimester of pregnancy. The chain links TRBV7-2 to TRBJ2-7; 7 nucleotides match TRBD2. CDR3 protein: CASSVLPLAAPYEQYF. The CDR3 bases are TGTGCCAGCAGCGTACTGCCTCTAGCGGCCCCCTACGAGCAGTACTTC. The full variable domain, its missing parts supplied by reference TRBV7-2 and TRBJ2-7, is GAGVSQSPSNKVTEKGKDVELRCDPISGHTALYWYRQSLGQGLEFLIYFQGNSAPDKSGLPSDRFSAERTGGSVSTLTIQRTQQEDSAVYLCASSVLPLAAPYEQYFGPGTRLTVT.